These 12 T cell receptor beta chains were sequenced from one sample in a study of blood T cell repertoires in COVID-19. The method was immunoSEQ multiplex PCR; TCRdb's version includes in-frame clones alone and lacks a portion of them. This sample yields under 55,000 clones, of which approximately 78% are seen a single time; about 6.1% belongs to the top ten. The sequenced material came from PBMCs or T cells enriched from blood (not recorded which). The receptors derive from a woman in her forties or fifties with acute COVID-19.

The J gene is TRBJ1-4, the V gene TRBV6-6; tentatively, D is TRBD1 (5 bases). The CDR3 is 17 residues long. V lost 8 bases and J lost 3, with 22 bases in between. Germline assignment: CDR1 MNHNY and CDR2 SVGAGI (reference sequence). The CDR3 nucleotides read TGTGCCAGCGGTCAAATTCCGGGCCGGGGGGCTAATGAAAAACTGTTTTTT. As protein: CASGQIPGRGANEKLFF.

The chain has TRBV30 and TRBJ1-3; 8 bases match TRBD1. The CDR3 has 16 residues. The junction had 12 bases not matched to a gene; V was cut back by 3 bases and J by 5 bases. The V gene's germline CDR1 is GTSNPN and CDR2 SVGIG (reference sequence). The CDR3 loop is CAWRSTGGGIRNTIYF. CDR3 bases: TGTGCCTGGAGATCAACAGGGGGGGGGATCCGAAACACCATATATTTT.

On this clone: This sample also contains other DNA sequences that code for the same CDR3. The chain carries TRBV5-1 and TRBJ2-7; D ambiguous. Trimming left V 4 bases short and J 0 bases short, with 11 bases between. CDR3 size: 14 residues. Germline CDR1 SGHRS, CDR2 YFSETQ. DNA for the CDR3: TGCGCCAGCAGCCTGGACGTCAGCTCCTACGAGCAGTACTTC. Its protein product is CASSLDVSSYEQYF.

V and J are TRBV2 and TRBJ1-1; 7 bases are shared with TRBD1. The CDR3 has 13 amino acids. Germline CDR1 and CDR2: SNHLY and FYNNEI. The V segment lost 7 bases and the J segment 4 bases; nucleotides outside the gene matches: 6. The chain's CDR3 is CASTEQGGTEAFF. The CDR3, as DNA: TGTGCCAGCACCGAGCAGGGGGGCACTGAAGCTTTCTTT.

V is TRBV7-6 and J is TRBJ2-3, with D perhaps TRBD2 (6 bases). Trimming cost V 4 bases and J 1 base, with 12 bases left between them. This CDR3 has 15 amino acids. Germline CDR1 reads SGHVS; CDR2 reads FNYEAQ. CDR3 bases: TGTGCCAGCAGCTCTGGGCGGGGACGCACAGATACGCAGTATTTT. Protein product: CASSSGRGRTDTQYF.

This chain links TRBV27 with TRBJ2-3; a weak D match, TRBD2 (7 bases). Trimming stripped 4 bases from V and 2 bases from J, with 16 bases between. The CDR3 is 16 amino acids. The germline gives CDR1 MNHEY, CDR2 SMNVEV (reference sequence). The chain's CDR3 is CASSSLRGASTDTQYF. The CDR3, as DNA: TGTGCCAGCAGTTCCCTCCGGGGGGCGTCCACAGATACGCAGTATTTT.

This rearrangement joins TRBV7-9 to TRBJ1-2, with 7 positions matching TRBD1. Germline V gene lookup returns CDR1 SEHNR and CDR2 FQNEAQ (reference sequence). The CDR3 is 14 amino acids. Losses at the gene ends were 2 bases for V and 4 bases for J; bases not matched to a gene: 4. CDR3 in amino acids: CASSLRDSGYGYTF. CDR3 nucleotides: TGTGCCAGCAGCTTACGGGACAGTGGCTATGGCTACACCTTC.

The chain is built from TRBV7-2 and TRBJ2-3; D not resolved. CDR3 size: 14 residues. CDR1 and CDR2 (germline): SGHTA, FQGNSA. Trimming removed 1 base at V and 4 bases at J, with 9 bases between. The CDR3 bases are TGTGCCAGCAGCTTAGTATCCTCCTCAGATACGCAGTATTTT. Its protein product is CASSLVSSSDTQYF.

J is TRBJ1-2 and V is TRBV7-9, with D maybe TRBD1 (6 bases). Germline V CDR1 and CDR2: SEHNR, FQNEAQ (reference sequence). The CDR3 sequence is 15 residues long. The V end lost 5 bases, the J end lost 6 bases, and 19 bases lay between the germline ends. CDR3 in amino acids: CASSPALAGVDGYTF. The CDR3 DNA follows: TGTGCCAGCAGCCCCGCACTCGCAGGGGTGGATGGCTACACCTTC.

V is TRBV18 and J is TRBJ1-2; 9 nucleotides line up with TRBD1. The germline CDR1 and CDR2 sequences are KGHSH and LQKENI. J lost 2 bases, V lost 5 bases, and 3 bases had no gene match. This CDR3 is 14 amino acids long. CDR3 amino acids: CASSKDRGNYGYTF. The CDR3 DNA is TGTGCCAGCTCAAAGGACAGGGGCAACTATGGCTACACCTTC.

This chain joins TRBV28 and TRBJ1-6; D is unclear. The germline V and J ends were trimmed by 3 bases and 0 bases, with 6 bases remaining between them. This CDR3 is 15 amino acids long. Per germline, CDR1 MDHEN and CDR2 SYDVKM. The CDR3 sequence is CASSFGSSYNSPLHF. The DNA for the CDR3 is TGTGCCAGCAGTTTTGGGAGCTCCTATAATTCACCCCTCCACTTT.

The V call is TRBV28, the J call TRBJ1-2; TRBD1 aligns across 8 bases. Losses at the gene ends were 1 base for V and 7 bases for J; bases not matched to a gene: 8. This CDR3 has 15 residues. The germline gives CDR1 MDHEN, CDR2 SYDVKM. CDR3 DNA sequence: TGTGCCAGCAGTTTATCCGCCGGGACAGGCCTTGGCTACACCTTC. Protein sequence: CASSLSAGTGLGYTF.